These 32 T cell receptor beta chains share one sample of origin, sequenced in a study of long-term antiretroviral therapy in people with HIV (dated by TCRdb to between 2021 and 2023). The immunoSEQ hsTCRB v3.0 assay was used at survey level resolution to sequence the TRB variable region. TCRdb took over this immuneACCESS table, retaining in-frame rearrangements with V and J assigned. Such tables are incomplete; in checked studies, under half of the missing clones stem from an unresolved V gene, and the remainder is unexplained. For this sample there are more than 7,000 clones; over 60% appear just once. Together, the top ten hold roughly 15% of the sample. Material: unsorted PBMCs, obtained about 0.9 years before starting antiretroviral therapy. These receptors were obtained from a man in his forties or fifties with HIV.

This chain joins TRBV7-8 and TRBJ1-2; 8 nucleotides align to TRBD1. V was pared by 1 base and J by 8 bases, with 6 bases of the junction left unmatched. The length of the CDR3 is 14 residues. Germline V gives CDR1 SGHVS, CDR2 FQNEAQ. The CDR3 here is CASSLEDRGGGYTF. CDR3 coding DNA: TGTGCCAGCAGCTTAGAAGACAGGGGTGGAGGCTACACCTTC. Full variable domain (rest looked up from reference TRBV7-8 and TRBJ1-2): GAGVSQSPRYKVAKRGQDVALRCDPISGHVSLFWYQQALGQGPEFLTYFQNEAQLDKSGLPSDRFFAERPEGSVSTLKIQRTQQEDSAVYLCASSLEDRGGGYTFGSGTRLTVV.

The chain has TRBV11-3 and TRBJ2-7; D uncertain. The CDR3 extends over 13 amino acids. The germline V gene has CDR1 SGHNT and CDR2 YENEEA. V gave up 5 bases and J gave up 6 bases, with 14 bases separating them. The CDR3 reads CASSPSLGSEQYF. Here the CDR3 DNA reads TGTGCCAGCAGCCCCAGCCTAGGAAGCGAGCAGTACTTC. The variable domain in full, completed from reference TRBV11-3 and TRBJ2-7, reads EAGVVQSPRYKIIEKKQPVAFWCNPISGHNTLYWYLQNLGQGPELLIRYENEEAVDDSQLPKDRFSAERLKGVDSTLKIQPAELGDSAVYLCASSPSLGSEQYFGPGTRLTVT.

The chain joins TRBV7-3 to TRBJ2-3; D remains ambiguous. Germline loops: CDR1 SGHTA, CDR2 FQGTGA. Trimming stripped 3 bases from V and 3 bases from J, with 7 bases between. The CDR3 runs to 13 residues. The CDR3 nucleotides are TGTGCCAGCAGCTTTTCGGCTACAGATACGCAGTATTTT. Encoded protein: CASSFSATDTQYF.

The sample holds a few counts of this clone. A read error may produce the germline difference seen at one junction end. CDR3 amino acids: CASSLEVDRGLSEHRGAVF. The DNA for the CDR3 is TGTGCCAGCAGCTTAGAAGTGGACAGGGGGCTTTCGGAACACCGGGGAGCTGTTTTT. J is TRBJ2-2 and V is TRBV7-8; 11 nucleotides line up with TRBD1. CDR3 size: 19 residues. CDR1 SGHVS and CDR2 FQNEAQ come from the germline V gene.

The V gene is TRBV2, the J gene TRBJ1-5; no definite D call. V lost 6 bases and J 0 bases, leaving 15 bases between the germline ends. The CDR3 is made up of 16 amino acids. Germline CDR1 reads SNHLY; CDR2 reads FYNNEI. This chain's CDR3 is CASRAPQGYSNQPQHF. The CDR3 coding sequence is TGTGCCAGCAGAGCGCCCCAAGGGTATAGCAATCAGCCCCAGCATTTT.

The rearrangement joins TRBV5-1 to TRBJ1-1; TRBD1 is a possible D gene (6 bases). This CDR3 has 15 residues. Germline CDR1 reads SGHRS; CDR2 reads YFSETQ. V shed 0 bases and J shed 4 bases, with 13 bases lying between them. CDR3 nucleotides: TGCGCCAGCAGCTTGGGCAGGGGAGGGGGCACTGAAGCTTTCTTT. Its protein is CASSLGRGGGTEAFF.

This clone was counted only a few times. The genes are TRBV14 and TRBJ2-7; no clear D gene. The CDR3 consists of 12 residues. The V gene lost 1 base and the J gene lost 5 bases, with 6 bases spanning the gap. Germline-derived CDR1 and CDR2 are SGHDN and FVKESK. CDR3 region: CASSQAVHEQYF. CDR3 in DNA: TGTGCCAGCAGCCAAGCGGTCCACGAGCAGTACTTC.

This chain joins TRBV10-3 and TRBJ2-7; D remains unclear. The CDR3 loop spans 13 amino acids. The germline V gene encodes CDR1 ENHRY and CDR2 SYGVKD. The ends were cut back, 7 bases at V and 0 bases at J, with 10 bases in the middle. The CDR3 DNA sequence: TGTGCCATCAAAGGACGGAACTCCTACGAGCAGTACTTC. It yields the protein CAIKGRNSYEQYF.

This clone was counted once. This chain uses TRBV15 with TRBJ1-1; 7 bases fit TRBD1. The germline V gene encodes CDR1 LNHNV and CDR2 YYDKDF (reference sequence). The CDR3 consists of 15 residues. J gave up 0 bases and V 3 bases, and 4 bases lay outside the gene matches. The CDR3 sequence is CATSRPTGVNTEAFF. The CDR3 DNA is TGTGCCACCAGCAGGCCTACAGGGGTGAACACTGAAGCTTTCTTT. Variable domain in full (rest from reference TRBV15 and TRBJ1-1): DAMVIQNPRYQVTQFGKPVTLSCSQTLNHNVMYWYQQKSSQAPKLLFHYYDKDFNNEADTPDNFQSRRPNTSFCFLDIRSPGLGDTAMYLCATSRPTGVNTEAFFGQGTRLTVV.

This clone was counted a few times. V and J are TRBV10-2 and TRBJ1-2, with D perhaps TRBD1 (5 bases). The V gene lost 7 bases and the J gene lost 6 bases, with 15 bases spanning the gap. This CDR3 region has 13 residues. CDR1 is WSHSY, CDR2 SAAADI, per germline. The CDR3 nucleotides read TGCGCCAGCACCGAGTCAGGGTTCGATGGCTACACCTTC. It translates to CASTESGFDGYTF.

A few counts support this clone. This CDR3 reads CASTHEVGKLFF. The CDR3 bases are TGTGCCAGTACCCACGAAGTGGGAAAACTGTTTTTT. The chain has TRBV19 and TRBJ1-4; D gene ambiguous. The germline V gene encodes CDR1 LNHDA and CDR2 SQIVND (reference sequence). V was clipped by 7 bases and J by 10 bases, with 13 bases between them. This CDR3 is built from 12 residues.

V usage is TRBV5-4 and J usage is TRBJ1-4; weak D call: TRBD1 (5 bases). This CDR3 spans 15 amino acids. CDR1 SGHNT and CDR2 YYREEE come from the germline V gene (reference sequence). Trimming took off 4 bases at V and 8 bases at J, with 18 bases between the two ends. The CDR3 DNA follows: TGTGCCAGCAGCACGGGACTTCCCAGCAGGGAAAAACTGTTTTTT. Protein: CASSTGLPSREKLFF. The full variable domain, with the rest looked up from reference TRBV5-4 and TRBJ1-4, is ETGVTQSPTHLIKTRGQQVTLRCSSQSGHNTVSWYQQALGQGPQFIFQYYREEENGRGNFPPRFSGLQFPNYSSELNVNALELDDSALYLCASSTGLPSREKLFFGSGTQLSVL.

This clone is a singleton in its sample. The chain recombines TRBV7-9 with TRBJ1-6, with D tentatively TRBD1 (6 bases). The germline V and J ends were trimmed by 6 bases and 8 bases, with 20 bases remaining between them. Germline CDR1 reads SEHNR; CDR2 reads FQNEAQ (reference sequence). The CDR3 is 16 amino acids. The CDR3 sequence: CASRNGDTGIDSPLHF. The CDR3 region has the DNA TGTGCCAGCAGGAACGGAGATACAGGGATCGATTCACCCCTCCACTTT.

This clone appeared once. The rearrangement joins TRBV5-1 to TRBJ2-7; 10 bases agree with TRBD1. This CDR3 is 16 amino acids long. V lost 0 bases, J lost 4 bases, and 7 bases stayed unmatched. Germline V gene sequence: CDR1 SGHRS, CDR2 YFSETQ. CDR3 sequence: CASSLDEGQGLYEQYF. CDR3 DNA: TGCGCCAGCAGCTTGGATGAGGGACAGGGGCTTTACGAGCAGTACTTC.

This chain links TRBV27 with TRBJ1-1, with 9 bases fitting TRBD1. Germline-derived CDR1 and CDR2 are MNHEY and SMNVEV (reference sequence). V lost 5 bases, J lost 4 bases, and 5 bases stayed unmatched. The CDR3 covers 14 residues. The CDR3 DNA sequence: TGTGCCAGCAGTCTAGGACAGGGGTTCACTGAAGCTTTCTTT. Its translation: CASSLGQGFTEAFF.

The chain employs TRBV19 and TRBJ2-7; D is unresolved. Trimming shortened V by 2 bases and J by 2 bases, and 7 bases separated the two germline ends. The CDR3 runs 13 residues. The germline gives CDR1 LNHDA, CDR2 SQIVND (reference sequence). The CDR3 coding sequence is TGTGCCAGTAGTATAACTGGGACCTACGAGCAGTACTTC. Protein product: CASSITGTYEQYF.

There are a few counts of this clone. The CDR3 reads CASSVAATGGIGGYTF. In DNA form, the CDR3 reads TGTGCCAGCAGCGTAGCCGCGACCGGGGGGATCGGGGGCTACACCTTC. The chain links TRBV9 to TRBJ1-2; perhaps TRBD1 as D (5 bases). The length of the CDR3 is 16 residues. V lost 0 bases and J lost 8, with 20 bases in between. Germline-derived CDR1 and CDR2 are SGDLS and YYNGEE.

The CDR3 loop is CASSLATGVDTGELFF. In nucleotides, the CDR3 is TGTGCCAGCAGCTTGGCGACAGGGGTAGACACCGGGGAGCTGTTTTTT. The chain links TRBV5-6 to TRBJ2-2, with TRBD1 matching 8 bases. Germline assignment: CDR1 SGHDT and CDR2 YYEEEE. Unmatched junction bases numbered 4, after V lost 0 bases and J lost 3 bases. This CDR3 comprises 16 residues.

The gene calls are TRBV9 and TRBJ1-5, with TRBD1 matching 8 bases. V dropped 3 bases and J dropped 8; count of bases not matched to a gene: 7. The CDR3 totals 14 residues. Germline CDR1 reads SGDLS; CDR2 reads YYNGEE. CDR3 nucleotides: TGTGCCAGCAGCGATTCAGGGGGCGGAGAGCCCCAGCATTTT. This sequence encodes CASSDSGGGEPQHF.

The CDR3 nucleotides are TGTGCCAGCAGCGTAGGTGGGTTAGGTACTGAAGCTTTCTTT. It specifies CASSVGGLGTEAFF. V usage is TRBV9 and J usage is TRBJ1-1; D is uncertain. V was trimmed by 0 bases and J by 5 bases, leaving 11 bases between them. This CDR3 spans 14 amino acids. Germline V gene lookup returns CDR1 SGDLS and CDR2 YYNGEE.

This chain connects TRBV30 to TRBJ1-4; 9 bases agree with TRBD1. V gave up 4 bases and J gave up 5 bases; unmatched junction bases: 5. CDR1 and CDR2 from the germline V gene are GTSNPN and SVGIG (reference sequence). CDR3 length equals 14 residues. This chain's CDR3 is CAWTTGGVNEKLFF. CDR3 nucleotide sequence: TGTGCCTGGACAACAGGGGGCGTAAATGAAAAACTGTTTTTT.

The CDR3 region is CASSGSVTGRGYTF. CDR3 coding DNA: TGTGCCAGCAGCGGTAGCGTAACTGGCCGTGGCTACACCTTC. V gene TRBV2 combines with J gene TRBJ1-2; D is unclear. Deletions cut 6 bases from V and 7 bases from J, with 18 bases between. Germline CDR1 is SNHLY and CDR2 is FYNNEI. The CDR3 totals 14 residues.

This sequence joins TRBV30 and TRBJ1-5; D perhaps matches TRBD1 (6 bases). Trimming left V 4 bases short and J 5 bases short, with 15 bases between. CDR1 and CDR2 from the germline V gene are GTSNPN and SVGIG (reference sequence). The CDR3 is 14 amino acids. Written as DNA, the CDR3 is TGTGCCTGGACCCCAATAGGGGGGGATCAGCCCCAGCATTTT. Protein: CAWTPIGGDQPQHF.

This sequence joins TRBV5-1 and TRBJ2-7, with 8 bases identical to TRBD1. CDR1 and CDR2 (germline): SGHRS, YFSETQ. V trimming: 2 bases; J trimming: 1 base; junction bases outside the gene matches: 5. The CDR3 runs 15 residues. CDR3 in amino acids: CASSFSGTGSYEQYF. CDR3 nucleotides: TGCGCCAGCAGCTTTTCCGGGACAGGTTCCTACGAGCAGTACTTC.

Worth noting for this clone: Mismatch with germline at one junction end may stem from a read error. The gene calls are TRBV11-2 and TRBJ2-7, with unresolved D. From germline, CDR1 is SGHAT and CDR2 FQNNGV. This CDR3 contains 15 residues. The CDR3 bases are TGTGCCAGCCGCTACTTAACCGGGCCCTCCGACGAGCAGTACTTC. Its protein is CASRYLTGPSDEQYF.

V and J are TRBV9 and TRBJ2-7; D is uncertain. The CDR3 extends over 15 amino acids. V was pared by 2 bases and J by 5 bases, with 17 bases between. Germline CDR1 reads SGDLS; CDR2 reads YYNGEE. As DNA, the CDR3 is TGTGCCAGCAGCGTTTGGGCCGGCCTCCTAGACGAGCAGTACTTC. Its protein product is CASSVWAGLLDEQYF. Drawing the rest from reference TRBV9 and TRBJ2-7, the complete variable domain is DSGVTQTPKHLITATGQRVTLRCSPRSGDLSVYWYQQSLDQGLQFLIQYYNGEERAKGNILERFSAQQFPDLHSELNLSSLELGDSALYFCASSVWAGLLDEQYFGPGTRLTVT.

The chain combines TRBV9 with TRBJ1-2; no clear D. The V end was cut by 0 bases, the J end by 2 bases, with 17 bases between. Germline CDR1 reads SGDLS; CDR2 reads YYNGEE. This CDR3 region has 17 residues. The CDR3 DNA is TGTGCCAGCAGCGTAGTCAGACCGGGAGTCCTAAACTATGGCTACACCTTC. Protein product: CASSVVRPGVLNYGYTF.

The chain has TRBV21-1 and TRBJ1-2; the table calls TRBD1, which could not be checked here. TRBV21-1 is a documented pseudogene. The CDR3 covers 15 residues. The CDR3 nucleotides are TGTGCCAGCAGCAAAGAGCGACAGGGAGGCTATGGCTACACCTTC. It encodes CASSKERQGGYGYTF.

This clone has just a few counts. The chain has TRBV25-1 and TRBJ2-2; TRBD1 agrees at 9 bases. Germline lookup yields CDR1 MGHDK and CDR2 SYGVNS. Germline trimming cut 7 bases from V and 5 bases from J; bases unmatched to any gene: 14. The CDR3 length is 17 residues. CDR3 nucleotides: TGTGCCAGCACCGACACCCTCGGGACAGGGTCGACCGGGGAGCTGTTTTTT. Its translation is CASTDTLGTGSTGELFF.

In its sample, this clone was seen a few times. The rearrangement joins TRBV7-3 to TRBJ2-7; a possible D gene is TRBD1 (6 bases). Germline V gene sequence: CDR1 SGHTA, CDR2 FQGTGA. The CDR3 covers 13 residues. Between the trimmed V and J ends, which lost 5 bases and 3 bases, there was a span of 11 bases. The CDR3 DNA reads TGTGCCAGCAGCCCAAGAGGGGGCTACGAGCAGTACTTC. Protein product: CASSPRGGYEQYF. The whole variable domain, filled in from reference TRBV7-3 and TRBJ2-7, reads GAGVSQTPSNKVTEKGKYVELRCDPISGHTALYWYRQSLGQGPEFLIYFQGTGAADDSGLPNDRFFAVRPEGSVSTLKIQRTERGDSAVYLCASSPRGGYEQYFGPGTRLTVT.

The chain carries TRBV4-1 and TRBJ2-1, with TRBD2 matching over 13 bases. Per germline, CDR1 MGHRA and CDR2 YSYEKL. The CDR3 contains 13 residues. Trimming removed 9 bases from V and 10 bases from J; junction bases left unmatched: 6. The CDR3 spells CASGTSGADEQFF. In nucleotides, the CDR3 is TGCGCCAGTGGGACTAGCGGGGCAGACGAGCAGTTCTTC.

This clone was observed a single time. The V gene is TRBV2, the J gene TRBJ2-1, with 7 bases matching TRBD1. The CDR3 is 14 residues long. J was trimmed by 2 bases and V by 9 bases; bases with no gene match: 7. Germline loops: CDR1 SNHLY, CDR2 FYNNEI. As DNA, the CDR3 is TGTGCCAGTCTAACAGGGGCGGCCTACAATGAGCAGTTCTTC. This translates into CASLTGAAYNEQFF.